Below, one T cell receptor beta chain is given with its context. This specimen belongs to a study of blood T cell repertoires in COVID-19. The CDR3 consists of 17 residues. V was clipped by 5 bases and J by 0 bases; unmatched bases: 8. Per the germline V gene, CDR1 is SEHNR and CDR2 is FQNEAQ (reference sequence). Generated by immunoSEQ multiplex PCR, the TCRdb table keeps only in-frame clones and is missing some. Among around 39,000 clones listed, 75% to 90% were seen once. The clonotype was recovered from a human donor in a cohort sampled during active COVID-19. The chain carries TRBV7-9 and TRBJ2-2; 8 nucleotides line up with TRBD2. The material sequenced was peripheral blood. The CDR3: CASSPRLARSNTGELFF. In nucleotides, the CDR3 is TGTGCCAGCAGCCCTAGACTAGCGCGATCGAACACCGGGGAGCTGTTTTTT.